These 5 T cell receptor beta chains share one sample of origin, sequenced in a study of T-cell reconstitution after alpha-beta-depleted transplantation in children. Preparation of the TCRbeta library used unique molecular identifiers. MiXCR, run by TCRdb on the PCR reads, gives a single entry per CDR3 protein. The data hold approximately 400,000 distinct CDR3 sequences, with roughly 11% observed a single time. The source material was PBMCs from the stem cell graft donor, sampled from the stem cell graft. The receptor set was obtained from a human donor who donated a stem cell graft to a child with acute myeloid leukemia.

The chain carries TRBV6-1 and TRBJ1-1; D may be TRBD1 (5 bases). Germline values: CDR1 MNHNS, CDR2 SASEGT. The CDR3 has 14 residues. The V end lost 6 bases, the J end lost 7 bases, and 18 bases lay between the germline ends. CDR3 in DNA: TGTGCCAGCAGCGGGACGGCCAGCAGAGTTGAAGCTTTCTTT. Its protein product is CASSGTASRVEAFF.

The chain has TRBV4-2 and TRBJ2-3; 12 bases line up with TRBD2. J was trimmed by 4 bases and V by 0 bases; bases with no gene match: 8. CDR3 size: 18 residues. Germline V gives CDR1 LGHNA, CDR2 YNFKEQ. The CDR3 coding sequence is TGTGCCAGCAGCCAAGATCGACTAGCGGGAGCCGGGGCAGATACGCAGTATTTT. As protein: CASSQDRLAGAGADTQYF.

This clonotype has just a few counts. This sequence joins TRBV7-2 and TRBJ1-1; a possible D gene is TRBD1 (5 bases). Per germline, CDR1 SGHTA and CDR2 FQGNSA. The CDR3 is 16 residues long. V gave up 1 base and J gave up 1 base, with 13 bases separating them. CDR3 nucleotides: TGTGCCAGCAGCTTAGTCGGCAGGGTTGGGAACACTGAAGCTTTCTTT. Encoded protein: CASSLVGRVGNTEAFF. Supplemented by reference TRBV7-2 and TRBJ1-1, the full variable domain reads GAGVSQSPSNKVTEKGKDVELRCDPISGHTALYWYRQSLGQGLEFLIYFQGNSAPDKSGLPSDRFSAERTGGSVSTLTIQRTQQEDSAVYLCASSLVGRVGNTEAFFGQGTRLTVV.

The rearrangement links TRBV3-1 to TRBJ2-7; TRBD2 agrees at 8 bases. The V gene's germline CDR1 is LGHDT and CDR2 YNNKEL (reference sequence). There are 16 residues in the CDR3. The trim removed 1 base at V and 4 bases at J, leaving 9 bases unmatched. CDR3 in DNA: TGTGCCAGCAGCCAAGGGGGTCGGACTAGCTTTTACGAGCAGTACTTC. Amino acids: CASSQGGRTSFYEQYF.

This CDR3 reads CGARRGQDYEQYV. The CDR3 DNA sequence: TGCGGTGCTAGACGCGGACAGGATTACGAGCAGTACGTC. V gene TRBV20-1 combines with J gene TRBJ2-7; TRBD1 matches at 7 bases. Germline V gene data show CDR1 as DFQATT and CDR2 as SNEGSKA (reference sequence). The CDR3 has 13 residues.